Each of the 12 T cell receptor beta chains below was sequenced from the same sample in a study of T cell repertoires in cytomegalovirus infection. TCRdb re-called the reads through MiXCR, storing one row per CDR3 protein. This repertoire shows more than 400,000 distinct CDR3 sequences, 26% found once; its top ten account for about 13%. Sequencing used PBMCs. Every receptor here comes from a human donor in good health (CMV status not recorded). Some clones in this sample may be carry-over from other donors' samples.

V is TRBV28 and J is TRBJ2-5, with 8 bases identical to TRBD2. Unmatched junction bases numbered 7, after V lost 3 bases and J lost 4 bases. There are 15 residues in the CDR3. Germline V gene lookup returns CDR1 MDHEN and CDR2 SYDVKM. The CDR3 region is CASSFAGGLVETQYF. The CDR3 DNA reads TGTGCCAGCAGTTTTGCGGGGGGTTTAGTAGAGACCCAGTACTTC.

V gene TRBV16 combines with J gene TRBJ2-7; D tentatively fits TRBD1 or TRBD2 (5 bases each). The V gene lost 4 bases and the J gene lost 0 bases, with 16 bases spanning the gap. CDR1 and CDR2 from the germline V gene are KGHSY and FQNENV. The CDR3 extends over 16 amino acids. The CDR3 is CASSPLPGTSSYEQYF. The CDR3 coding sequence is TGTGCCAGCAGCCCCCTCCCCGGGACCTCCTCCTACGAGCAGTACTTC. The whole variable domain, filled in from reference TRBV16 and TRBJ2-7, reads GEEVAQTPKHLVRGEGQKAKLYCAPIKGHSYVFWYQQVLKNEFKFLISFQNENVFDETGMPKERFSAKCLPNSPCSLEIQATKLEDSAVYFCASSPLPGTSSYEQYFGPGTRLTVT.

Only a few counts were recorded for this clonotype. The J gene is TRBJ2-5, the V gene TRBV7-9; 11 positions agree with TRBD2. The trim removed 2 bases at V and 2 bases at J, leaving 7 bases unmatched. This CDR3 comprises 17 residues. The V gene's germline CDR1 is SEHNR and CDR2 FQNEAQ (reference sequence). The DNA for the CDR3 is TGTGCCAGCAGCTTAATACCGGGACTAGCGGTACAAGAGACCCAGTACTTC. As protein: CASSLIPGLAVQETQYF.

The table lists this clonotype with a few counts. The chain is built from TRBV7-3 and TRBJ1-5; possible D gene TRBD1, 6 bases. CDR1 is SGHTA and CDR2 is FQGTGA in the germline V gene. This CDR3 has 13 amino acids. V dropped 2 bases and J dropped 11 bases, with 13 bases sitting between them. The CDR3 bases are TGTGCCAGCAGCTTAGTCGAAGGGGGAGCCCAGCATTTT. It yields the protein CASSLVEGGAQHF.

The chain recombines TRBV5-6 with TRBJ1-6; D unresolved. Per the germline V gene, CDR1 is SGHDT and CDR2 is YYEEEE. This CDR3 has 14 amino acids. The germline V and J ends were trimmed by 2 bases and 5 bases, with 8 bases remaining between them. Here the CDR3 DNA reads TGTGCCAGCAGCTTCCCCCAGAATAATTCACCCCTCCACTTT. Translation gives CASSFPQNNSPLHF.

This clonotype was counted between two and nine times. The chain is built from TRBV11-2 and TRBJ2-7; D is uncertain. With 1 base removed from V and 3 bases from J, the gap between germline ends came to 13 bases. The CDR3 runs to 15 residues. Germline assignment: CDR1 SGHAT and CDR2 FQNNGV. The CDR3: CASSLVTGSIYEQYF. The CDR3, as DNA: TGTGCCAGCAGCTTAGTTACCGGATCGATCTACGAGCAGTACTTC.

This chain joins TRBV24-1 and TRBJ2-7, with 9 bases lining up with TRBD2. This CDR3 contains 16 residues. The V and J ends lost 0 bases and 3 bases, in that order; junction bases with no gene match: 5. Germline CDR1 reads KGHDR; CDR2 reads SFDVKD. CDR3 amino acids: CATSDLGASGDYEQYF. CDR3 nucleotides: TGTGCCACCAGTGATTTGGGAGCTAGCGGGGACTACGAGCAGTACTTC.

This clonotype was found a few times. V gene TRBV4-3 combines with J gene TRBJ2-2; D is undetermined. Per the germline V gene, CDR1 is LGHNA and CDR2 is YSLEER. V was clipped by 1 base and J by 6 bases, with 12 bases between them. This CDR3 has 15 amino acids. This CDR3 is CASSQGRSNAGELFF. CDR3 nucleotides: TGCGCCAGCAGCCAAGGCAGGAGTAATGCCGGGGAGCTGTTTTTT.

This clonotype was seen at least ten times. This chain links TRBV7-2 with TRBJ1-2; TRBD1 aligns across 10 bases. Germline loops: CDR1 SGHTA, CDR2 FQGNSA. Trimming cost V 5 bases and J 4 bases; bases outside gene matches: 13. The CDR3 sequence is 17 residues long. The CDR3 DNA reads as TGTGCCAGCAGCCCAGGGACAGGGGAGATTAGTAGCTATGGCTACACCTTC. Translating gives CASSPGTGEISSYGYTF.

V gene TRBV6-2 or TRBV6-3 combines with J gene TRBJ2-2, with 10 bases lining up with TRBD2. The CDR3 extends over 18 amino acids. Germline V CDR1 and CDR2: MNHEY, SVGEGT. Trimming cost V 2 bases and J 4 bases; bases outside gene matches: 10. The CDR3 reads CASSYDSSGRDSTGELFF. Here the CDR3 DNA reads TGTGCCAGCAGTTACGATTCTAGCGGGAGAGACAGCACCGGGGAGCTGTTTTTT.

In nucleotides, the CDR3 is TGCAGCGTAGCGACCTTGACAGGGAACACTGAAGCTTTCTTT. Encoded protein: CSVATLTGNTEAFF. The rearrangement links TRBV29-1 to TRBJ1-1; possible D gene TRBD1, 6 bases. V dropped 6 bases and J dropped 1 base, with 15 bases sitting between them. The CDR3 is 14 residues long. CDR1 is SQVTM and CDR2 is ANQGSEA in the germline V gene.

A few counts support this clonotype. This chain connects TRBV7-2 to TRBJ1-2, with D maybe TRBD1 (6 bases). Trimming left V 1 base short and J 4 bases short, with 13 bases between. This CDR3 region has 15 residues. In germline, CDR1 is SGHTA, CDR2 FQGNSA. CDR3 in amino acids: CASSLGGGRFYGYTF. CDR3 DNA sequence: TGTGCCAGCAGCTTAGGCGGGGGGCGCTTCTATGGCTACACCTTC.